The T cell receptor beta chain under discussion was sequenced for a study of Ad26.COV2.S vaccination and SARS-CoV-2 variants. The repertoire was sequenced with immunoSEQ multiplex PCR; TCRdb's copy has only in-frame clones and lacks some. The sample shows approximately 500,000 clones, approximately 88% of them seen only once. This clone showed up just once. This CDR3 has 14 residues. Germline V gene data show CDR1 as SGHDT and CDR2 as YYEEEE. V shed 4 bases, J shed 5 bases, and the junction held 7 bases outside the gene matches. The treatment was: about 20 received Ad26.COV2.S at low or high dose, single or two shots; roughly five received placebo; per-sample allocation not given. The samples date from day 63 after the first vaccine or placebo injection.

V usage is TRBV5-6 and J usage is TRBJ2-5; TRBD1 aligns across 8 bases. This sequence was found in a person between 18 and 65 years old who received the Ad26.COV2.S COVID-19 vaccine or a placebo. The input for sequencing was peripheral blood, taken in a trial of Ad26.COV2.S vaccine versus placebo. CDR3 residues: CASSPGQVVETQYF. The CDR3 DNA is TGTGCCAGCAGCCCGGGACAGGTCGTGGAGACCCAGTACTTC.